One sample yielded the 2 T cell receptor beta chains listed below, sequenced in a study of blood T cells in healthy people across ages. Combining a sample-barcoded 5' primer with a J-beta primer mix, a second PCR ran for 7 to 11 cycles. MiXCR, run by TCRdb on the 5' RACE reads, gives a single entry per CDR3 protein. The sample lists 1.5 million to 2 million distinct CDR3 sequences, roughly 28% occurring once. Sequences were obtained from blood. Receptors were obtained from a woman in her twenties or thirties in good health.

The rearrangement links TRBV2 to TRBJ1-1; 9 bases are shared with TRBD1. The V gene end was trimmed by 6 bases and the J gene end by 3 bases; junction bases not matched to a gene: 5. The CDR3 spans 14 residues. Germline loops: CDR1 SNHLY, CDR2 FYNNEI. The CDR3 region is CASSVGQGYTEAFF. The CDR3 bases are TGTGCCAGCAGCGTTGGACAGGGGTACACTGAAGCTTTCTTT.

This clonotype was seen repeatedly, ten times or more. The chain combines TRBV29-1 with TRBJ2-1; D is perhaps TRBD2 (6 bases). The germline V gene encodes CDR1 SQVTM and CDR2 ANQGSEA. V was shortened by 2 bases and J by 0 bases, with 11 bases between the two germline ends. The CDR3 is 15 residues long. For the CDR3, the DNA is TGCAGCGTTGAACACACCGGGAGCTCCTACAATGAGCAGTTCTTC. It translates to CSVEHTGSSYNEQFF.